One and the same sample provided the 5 T cell receptor beta chains below, sequenced in a study of a mutant IDH1 vaccine in newly diagnosed glioma. No antigen is known for these receptors. The data were produced by immunoSEQ multiplex PCR, yet TCRdb's version contains in-frame clones alone and is incomplete. The sample lists roughly 52,000 clones; about 82% were seen once. Sample time point: week 35, safety follow-up. Each dose delivered 300 ug of mutant IDH1 20-mer peptide subcutaneously with imiquimod. Sequences were derived from PBMCs, sampled from a glioma patient whose treatment included an IDH1 peptide vaccine. Every receptor here comes from a man aged 35-49 years with glioma.

V and J are TRBV11-3 and TRBJ2-1; D unclear. Germline lookup yields CDR1 SGHNT and CDR2 YENEEA. The CDR3 spans 11 residues. The V end lost 2 bases, the J end lost 9 bases, and 5 bases lay between the germline ends. CDR3 DNA: TGTGCCAGCAGCTTAAGGAGTGAGCAGTTCTTC. The encoded protein is CASSLRSEQFF.

This clone was seen only a few times. J is TRBJ1-4 and V is TRBV5-6, with TRBD1 matching over 9 bases. CDR1 and CDR2 from the germline V gene are SGHDT and YYEEEE. The CDR3 is 18 residues long. Trimming removed 2 bases from V and 6 bases from J; junction bases left unmatched: 14. CDR3 residues: CASSFWTGEMGLDEKLFF. The CDR3 region has the DNA TGTGCCAGCAGCTTCTGGACAGGGGAGATGGGGTTGGATGAAAAACTGTTTTTT.

V usage is TRBV25-1 and J usage is TRBJ2-3; TRBD1 matches at 10 bases. The CDR3 runs to 18 residues. Germline values: CDR1 MGHDK, CDR2 SYGVNS. V lost 4 bases, J lost 4 bases, and 14 bases stayed unmatched. This CDR3 is CASSAFQGQGRFADTQYF. The CDR3 nucleotides read TGTGCCAGCAGTGCCTTCCAGGGACAGGGGAGATTCGCAGATACGCAGTATTTT.

This clone was recorded only once. This chain connects TRBV7-6 to TRBJ2-7; D perhaps matches TRBD2 (5 bases). The CDR3 is 13 amino acids. V lost 1 base and J 5 bases, leaving 9 bases between the germline ends. Germline assignment: CDR1 SGHVS and CDR2 FNYEAQ. The CDR3 nucleotides read TGTGCCAGCAGCTTAGACGAGGGAGACGAGCAGTACTTC. As protein: CASSLDEGDEQYF.

This sequence joins TRBV7-6 and TRBJ1-1; 9 nucleotides line up with TRBD1. Germline V gene sequence: CDR1 SGHVS, CDR2 FNYEAQ. This CDR3 is built from 15 residues. The V and J ends lost 4 bases and 4 bases, in that order; junction bases with no gene match: 7. As DNA, the CDR3 is TGTGCCAGCAGCTCACAGGGGGCTGGGGTCACTGAAGCTTTCTTT. Encoded protein: CASSSQGAGVTEAFF.